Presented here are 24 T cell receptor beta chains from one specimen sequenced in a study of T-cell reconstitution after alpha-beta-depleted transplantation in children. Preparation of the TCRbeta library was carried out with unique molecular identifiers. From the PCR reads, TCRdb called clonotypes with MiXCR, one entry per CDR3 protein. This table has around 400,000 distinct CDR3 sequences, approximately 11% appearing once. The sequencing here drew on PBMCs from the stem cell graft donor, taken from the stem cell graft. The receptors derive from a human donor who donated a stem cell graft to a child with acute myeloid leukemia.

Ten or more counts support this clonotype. The CDR3 sequence: CASSPPGSYNEQFF. CDR3 nucleotides: TGTGCCAGCAGCCCACCTGGCTCCTACAATGAGCAGTTCTTC. The J gene is TRBJ2-1, the V gene TRBV7-9, with D unclear. The CDR3 contains 14 residues. The V gene lost 5 bases and the J gene lost 0 bases, with 8 bases spanning the gap. Germline V lookup: CDR1 SEHNR, CDR2 FQNEAQ (reference sequence).

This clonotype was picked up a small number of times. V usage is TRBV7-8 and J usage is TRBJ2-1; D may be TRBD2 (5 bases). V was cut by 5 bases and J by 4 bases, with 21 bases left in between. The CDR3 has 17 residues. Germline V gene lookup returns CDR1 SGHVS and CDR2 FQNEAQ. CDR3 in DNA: TGTGCCAGCAGCCCCCGGGGTGCGCCCGAGTGGTACAATGAGCAGTTCTTC. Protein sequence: CASSPRGAPEWYNEQFF.

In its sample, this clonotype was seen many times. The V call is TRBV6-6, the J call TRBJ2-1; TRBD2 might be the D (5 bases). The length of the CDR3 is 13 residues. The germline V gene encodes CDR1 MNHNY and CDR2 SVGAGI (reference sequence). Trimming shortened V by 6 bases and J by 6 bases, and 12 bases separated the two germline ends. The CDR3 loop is CASRAMAGNEQFF. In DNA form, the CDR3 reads TGTGCCAGCAGGGCGATGGCGGGCAATGAGCAGTTCTTC.

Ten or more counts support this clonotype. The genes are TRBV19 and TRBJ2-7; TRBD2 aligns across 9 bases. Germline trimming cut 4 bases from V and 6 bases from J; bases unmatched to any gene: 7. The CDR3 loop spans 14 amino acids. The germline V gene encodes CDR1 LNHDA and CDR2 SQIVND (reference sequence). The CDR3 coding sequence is TGTGCCAGTAGTACACCGGGACTAGCTTTCGAGCAGTACTTC. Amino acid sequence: CASSTPGLAFEQYF.

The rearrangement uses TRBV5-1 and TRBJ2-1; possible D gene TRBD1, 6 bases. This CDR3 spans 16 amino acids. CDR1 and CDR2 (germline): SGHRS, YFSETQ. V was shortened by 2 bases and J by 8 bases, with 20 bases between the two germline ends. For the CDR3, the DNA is TGCGCCAGCAGCTTATTTTACGGGACAACGCGCGATGAGCAGTTCTTC. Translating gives CASSLFYGTTRDEQFF.

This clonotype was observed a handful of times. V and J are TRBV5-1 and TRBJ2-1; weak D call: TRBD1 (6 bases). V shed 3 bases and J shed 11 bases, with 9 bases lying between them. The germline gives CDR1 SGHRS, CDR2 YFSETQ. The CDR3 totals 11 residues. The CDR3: CASSSDSQQFF. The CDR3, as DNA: TGCGCCAGCAGCTCGGACAGTCAGCAGTTCTTC.

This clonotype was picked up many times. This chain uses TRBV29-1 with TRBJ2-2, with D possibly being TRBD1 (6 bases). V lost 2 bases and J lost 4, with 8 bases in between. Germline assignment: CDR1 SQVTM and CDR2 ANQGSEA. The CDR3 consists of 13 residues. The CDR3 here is CSVERTATGELFF. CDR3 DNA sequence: TGCAGCGTTGAAAGGACAGCCACCGGGGAGCTGTTTTTT.

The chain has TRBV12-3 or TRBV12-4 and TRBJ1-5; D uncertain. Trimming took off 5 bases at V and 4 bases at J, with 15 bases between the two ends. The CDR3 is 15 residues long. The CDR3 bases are TGTGCCAGCAGTACCGTCGGGAGCAATAATCAGCCCCAGCATTTT. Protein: CASSTVGSNNQPQHF.

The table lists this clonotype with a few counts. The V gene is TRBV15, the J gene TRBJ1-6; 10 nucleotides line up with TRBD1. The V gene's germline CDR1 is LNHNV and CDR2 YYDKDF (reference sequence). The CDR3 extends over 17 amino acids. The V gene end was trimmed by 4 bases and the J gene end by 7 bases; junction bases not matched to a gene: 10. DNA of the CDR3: TGTGCCACCAGCATGCGACAGGGGGCTTCTTTCAATTCACCCCTCCACTTT. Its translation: CATSMRQGASFNSPLHF. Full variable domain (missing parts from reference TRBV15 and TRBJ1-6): DAMVIQNPRYQVTQFGKPVTLSCSQTLNHNVMYWYQQKSSQAPKLLFHYYDKDFNNEADTPDNFQSRRPNTSFCFLDIRSPGLGDTAMYLCATSMRQGASFNSPLHFGNGTRLTVT.

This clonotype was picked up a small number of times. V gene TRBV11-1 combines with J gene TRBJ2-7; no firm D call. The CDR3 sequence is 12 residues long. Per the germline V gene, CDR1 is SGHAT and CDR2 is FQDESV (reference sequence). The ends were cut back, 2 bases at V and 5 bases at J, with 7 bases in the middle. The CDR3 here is CASSLMADEQYF. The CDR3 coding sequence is TGTGCCAGCAGCTTAATGGCGGACGAGCAGTACTTC.

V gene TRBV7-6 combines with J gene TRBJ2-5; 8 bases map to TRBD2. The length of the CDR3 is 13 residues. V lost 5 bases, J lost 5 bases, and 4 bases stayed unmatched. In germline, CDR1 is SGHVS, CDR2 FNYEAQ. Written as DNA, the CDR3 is TGTGCCAGCAGCAAGCGGGAGAGGGAGACCCAGTACTTC. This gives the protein CASSKRERETQYF.

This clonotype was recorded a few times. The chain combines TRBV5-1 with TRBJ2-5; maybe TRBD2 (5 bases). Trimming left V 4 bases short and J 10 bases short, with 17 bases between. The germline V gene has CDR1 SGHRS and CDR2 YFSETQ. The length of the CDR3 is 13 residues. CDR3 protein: CASSVRSSGIQYF. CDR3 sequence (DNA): TGCGCCAGCAGCGTCCGGTCCTCCGGGATCCAGTACTTC.

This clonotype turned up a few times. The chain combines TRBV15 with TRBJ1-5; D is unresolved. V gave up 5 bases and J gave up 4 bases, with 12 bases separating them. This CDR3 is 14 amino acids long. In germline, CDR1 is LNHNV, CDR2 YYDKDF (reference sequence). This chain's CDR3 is CATSWAVGNQPQHF. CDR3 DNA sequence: TGTGCCACCAGCTGGGCCGTGGGGAATCAGCCCCAGCATTTT.

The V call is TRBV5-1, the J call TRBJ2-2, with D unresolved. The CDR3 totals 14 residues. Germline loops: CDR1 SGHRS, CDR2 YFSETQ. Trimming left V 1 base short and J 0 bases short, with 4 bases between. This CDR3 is CASSLPPNTGELFF. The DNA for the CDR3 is TGCGCCAGCAGCTTGCCTCCGAACACCGGGGAGCTGTTTTTT.

The CDR3 region has the DNA TGTGCCAGCAGCGCGGGACAGGGGGCGAGTACTGAAGCTTTCTTT. Residues: CASSAGQGASTEAFF. The V call is TRBV5-5, the J call TRBJ1-1; 12 nucleotides agree with TRBD1. Trimming took 4 bases from V and 5 from J; bases not matched to a gene: 6. CDR3 size: 15 residues. Germline loops: CDR1 SGHKS, CDR2 YYEKEE (reference sequence). Filled out from reference TRBV5-5 and TRBJ1-1, the complete variable domain reads DAGVTQSPTHLIKTRGQQVTLRCSPISGHKSVSWYQQVLGQGPQFIFQYYEKEERGRGNFPDRFSARQFPNYSSELNVNALLLGDSALYLCASSAGQGASTEAFFGQGTRLTVV.

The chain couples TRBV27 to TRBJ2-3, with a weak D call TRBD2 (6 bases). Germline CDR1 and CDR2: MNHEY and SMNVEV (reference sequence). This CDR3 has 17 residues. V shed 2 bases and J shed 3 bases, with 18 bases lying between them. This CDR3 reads CASSLGPGVHGTDTQYF. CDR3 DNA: TGTGCCAGCAGTTTAGGGCCGGGAGTACACGGGACAGATACGCAGTATTTT.

The CDR3 nucleotides are TGTGCCACCAGCAGAGATCAAACAGCCTATGGCTACACCTTC. Translation gives CATSRDQTAYGYTF. The chain carries TRBV15 and TRBJ1-2, with D uncertain. This CDR3 has 14 residues. Germline CDR1 LNHNV, CDR2 YYDKDF (reference sequence). Trimming removed 0 bases at V and 4 bases at J, with 9 bases between.

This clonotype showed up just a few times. The DNA for the CDR3 is TGCAGTGCTATGGGGACTAGCGGGTTTTACGAGCAGTACTTC. Amino acids: CSAMGTSGFYEQYF. V is TRBV20-1 and J is TRBJ2-7, with TRBD2 identical over 12 bases. The CDR3 consists of 14 residues. J lost 4 bases, V lost 4 bases, and 5 bases had no gene match. The germline V gene encodes CDR1 DFQATT and CDR2 SNEGSKA (reference sequence).

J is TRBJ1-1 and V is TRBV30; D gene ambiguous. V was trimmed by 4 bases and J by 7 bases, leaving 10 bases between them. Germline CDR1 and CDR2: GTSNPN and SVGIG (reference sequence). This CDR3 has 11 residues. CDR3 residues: CAWTQINEAFF. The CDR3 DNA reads TGTGCCTGGACCCAAATCAATGAAGCTTTCTTT.

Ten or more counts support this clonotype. In DNA, the CDR3 is TGTGCCACCAGCAAGCTAGCGGGAGACTACAATGAGCAGTTCTTC. Translated: CATSKLAGDYNEQFF. This sequence joins TRBV15 and TRBJ2-1, with TRBD2 identical over 10 bases. The CDR3 runs 15 residues. The V gene's germline CDR1 is LNHNV and CDR2 YYDKDF (reference sequence). With 4 bases clipped from V and 3 bases from J, the junction kept 3 bases outside the gene matches.

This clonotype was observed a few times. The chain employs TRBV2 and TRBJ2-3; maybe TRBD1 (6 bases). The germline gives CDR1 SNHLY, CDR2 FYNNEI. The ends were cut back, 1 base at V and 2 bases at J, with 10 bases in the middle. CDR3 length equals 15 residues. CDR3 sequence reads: CASSEEDSPTDTQYF. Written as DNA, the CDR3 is TGTGCCAGCAGTGAAGAGGACAGTCCCACAGATACGCAGTATTTT.

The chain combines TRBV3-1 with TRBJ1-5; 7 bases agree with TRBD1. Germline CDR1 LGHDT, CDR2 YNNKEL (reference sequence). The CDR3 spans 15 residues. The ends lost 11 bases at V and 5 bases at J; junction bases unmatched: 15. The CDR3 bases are TGTGCCTGCTGGGAGACAGGGAAGAGGTATCAGCCCCAGCATTTT. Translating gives CACWETGKRYQPQHF.

The CDR3 coding sequence is TGTGCCAGCTCACCACCTGGGAATGGAAGCACAGATACGCAGTATTTT. Its protein product is CASSPPGNGSTDTQYF. This chain connects TRBV18 to TRBJ2-3; D unresolved. Deletions cut 0 bases from V and 0 bases from J, with 10 bases between. Germline CDR1 reads KGHSH; CDR2 reads LQKENI. There are 16 residues in the CDR3.

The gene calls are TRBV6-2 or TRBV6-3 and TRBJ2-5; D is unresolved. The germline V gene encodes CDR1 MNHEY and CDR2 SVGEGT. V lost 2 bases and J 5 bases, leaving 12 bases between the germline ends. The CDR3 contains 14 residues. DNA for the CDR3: TGTGCCAGCAGTTACGCGTCCCTTGGGGAGACCCAGTACTTC. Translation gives CASSYASLGETQYF.